What follows are 6 T cell receptor beta chains derived from one specimen sequenced in a study of T cells in narcolepsy. The repertoire was sequenced with immunoSEQ multiplex PCR; TCRdb's copy has only in-frame clones and lacks some. The sample consists of approximately 31,000 clones, approximately 78% of them appearing once. The sequenced sample consisted of CD45RA- memory CD4+ T cells from PBMCs. These receptors all stem from a human donor with narcolepsy.

The chain recombines TRBV29-1 with TRBJ1-1; a weak D match, TRBD1 (6 bases). V lost 4 bases and J lost 4, with 19 bases in between. Germline V CDR1 and CDR2: SQVTM, ANQGSEA. This CDR3 spans 15 amino acids. The CDR3, as DNA: TGCAGCGTTGCTTTCCGGGACACCCTGACCACTGAAGCTTTCTTT. Its translation: CSVAFRDTLTTEAFF.

This clone was counted between two and nine times. This chain uses TRBV5-3 with TRBJ1-4; weak D call: TRBD1 (5 bases). Being an ORF, TRBV5-3 has a function that is uncertain. V lost 5 bases, J lost 4 bases, and 9 bases lay in between. CDR3 size: 13 residues. CDR3 amino acids: CARSRQINEKLFF. CDR3 bases: TGTGCCAGAAGTCGACAGATTAATGAAAAACTGTTTTTT.

The chain uses TRBV25-1 and TRBJ2-4; TRBD1 matches at 10 bases. Trimming at V came to 4 bases and at J to 4 bases, leaving 10 bases not matched to a gene. The CDR3 sequence is 17 residues long. Germline V gene data show CDR1 as MGHDK and CDR2 as SYGVNS. CDR3 loop: CASSVDRGRVGKNIQYF. As DNA, the CDR3 is TGTGCCAGCAGTGTTGACAGGGGGCGCGTTGGGAAAAACATTCAGTACTTC.

The chain is built from TRBV6-5 and TRBJ2-7, with D tentatively TRBD1 or TRBD2 (7 bases each). Per germline, CDR1 MNHEY and CDR2 SVGAGI. V was clipped by 7 bases and J by 2 bases, with 18 bases between them. The CDR3 contains 15 residues. The CDR3 coding sequence is TGTGCCAGCACCATCAGGGGGAGCGGGACCTACGAGCAGTACTTC. Protein sequence: CASTIRGSGTYEQYF.

The rearrangement joins TRBV7-8 to TRBJ2-2, with 8 bases that match TRBD1. The germline V gene has CDR1 SGHVS and CDR2 FQNEAQ. The trim removed 1 base at V and 7 bases at J, leaving 11 bases unmatched. The CDR3 has 17 amino acids. CDR3 residues: CASSLGKGQGVNGELFF. In DNA, the CDR3 is TGTGCCAGCAGCTTAGGGAAAGGACAGGGAGTAAACGGGGAGCTGTTTTTT.

Remarks on this clone: One junction end does not reproduce the germline sequence, and a read error may be involved. Other DNA variants within this sample encode the same CDR3. The V gene is TRBV6-5, the J gene TRBJ1-1; unclear D gene. The CDR3 runs to 14 residues. Looked up from germline, CDR1 is MNHEY and CDR2 is SVGAGI. This chain's CDR3 is CASTEDTSNTEAFF. The DNA for the CDR3 is TGTGCCAGCACGGAAGACACCTCGAACACTGAAGCCTTCTTT.